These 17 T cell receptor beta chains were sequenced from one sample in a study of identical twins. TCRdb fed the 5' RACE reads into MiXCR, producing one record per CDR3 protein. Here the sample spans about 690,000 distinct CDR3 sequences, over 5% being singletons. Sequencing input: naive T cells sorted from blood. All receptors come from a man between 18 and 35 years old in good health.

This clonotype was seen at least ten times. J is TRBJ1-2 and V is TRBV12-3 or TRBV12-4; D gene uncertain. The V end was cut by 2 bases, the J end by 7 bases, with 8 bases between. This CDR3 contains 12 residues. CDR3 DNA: TGTGCCAGCAGTTTAACCCCGGCTGGCTACACCTTC. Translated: CASSLTPAGYTF.

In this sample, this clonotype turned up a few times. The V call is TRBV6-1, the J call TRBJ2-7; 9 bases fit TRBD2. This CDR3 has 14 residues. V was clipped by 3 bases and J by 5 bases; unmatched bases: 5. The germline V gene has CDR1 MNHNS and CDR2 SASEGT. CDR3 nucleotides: TGTGCCAGCAGTGAGCTAGCGGGAAGGAACGAGCAGTACGTC. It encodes CASSELAGRNEQYV.

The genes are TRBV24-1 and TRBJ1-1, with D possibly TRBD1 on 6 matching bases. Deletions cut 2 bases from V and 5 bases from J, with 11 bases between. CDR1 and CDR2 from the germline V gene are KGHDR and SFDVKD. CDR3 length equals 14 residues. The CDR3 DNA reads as TGTGCCACCAGTGATTCACAGGGTGAGACTGAAGCTTTCTTT. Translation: CATSDSQGETEAFF.

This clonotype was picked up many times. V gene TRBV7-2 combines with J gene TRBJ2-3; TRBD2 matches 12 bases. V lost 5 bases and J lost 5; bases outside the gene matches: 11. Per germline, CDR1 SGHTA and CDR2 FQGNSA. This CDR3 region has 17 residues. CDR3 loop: CASSARTSGILIDTQYF. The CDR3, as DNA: TGTGCCAGCAGCGCCCGGACTAGCGGGATTCTGATAGATACGCAGTATTTT.

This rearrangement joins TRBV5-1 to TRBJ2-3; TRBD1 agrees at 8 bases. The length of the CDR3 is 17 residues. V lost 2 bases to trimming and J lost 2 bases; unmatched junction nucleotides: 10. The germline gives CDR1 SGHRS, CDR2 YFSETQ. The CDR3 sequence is CASSFGAGGASTDTQYF. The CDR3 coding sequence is TGCGCCAGCAGCTTCGGGGCAGGGGGCGCCTCCACAGATACGCAGTATTTT.

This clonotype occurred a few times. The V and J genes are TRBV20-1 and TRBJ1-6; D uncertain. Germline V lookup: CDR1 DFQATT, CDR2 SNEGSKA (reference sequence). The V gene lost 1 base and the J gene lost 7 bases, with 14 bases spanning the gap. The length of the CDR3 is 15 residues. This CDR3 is CSARVKTVVNSPLHF. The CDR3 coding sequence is TGCAGTGCTAGAGTCAAGACTGTAGTGAATTCACCCCTCCACTTT.

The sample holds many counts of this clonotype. The CDR3 loop is CASLGQGAGNEQFF. Here the CDR3 DNA reads TGTGCCAGCCTAGGACAGGGGGCAGGCAATGAGCAGTTCTTC. V usage is TRBV18 and J usage is TRBJ2-1, with 11 positions matching TRBD1. J was trimmed by 6 bases and V by 8 bases; bases with no gene match: 6. The CDR3 totals 14 residues. CDR1 KGHSH and CDR2 LQKENI come from the germline V gene.

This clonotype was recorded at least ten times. CDR3 sequence: CSASSWSGSDSPYEQYF. CDR3 DNA sequence: TGCAGTGCTAGTAGTTGGTCAGGCTCCGATAGTCCCTACGAGCAGTACTTC. V and J are TRBV20-1 and TRBJ2-7; D gene unclear. Per the germline V gene, CDR1 is DFQATT and CDR2 is SNEGSKA (reference sequence). Trimming pared 3 bases from V and 2 bases from J, leaving 23 bases between. This CDR3 is built from 17 residues.

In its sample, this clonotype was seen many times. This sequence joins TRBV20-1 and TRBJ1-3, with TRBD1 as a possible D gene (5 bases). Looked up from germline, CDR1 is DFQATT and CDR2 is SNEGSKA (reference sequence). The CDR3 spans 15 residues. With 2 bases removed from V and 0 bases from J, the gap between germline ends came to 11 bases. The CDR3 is CSARKTGGSGNTIYF. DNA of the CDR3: TGCAGTGCTAGAAAGACCGGGGGCTCTGGAAACACCATATATTTT.

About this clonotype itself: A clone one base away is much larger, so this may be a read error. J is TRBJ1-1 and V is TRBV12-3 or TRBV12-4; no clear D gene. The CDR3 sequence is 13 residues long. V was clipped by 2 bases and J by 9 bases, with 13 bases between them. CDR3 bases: TGTGCCAGCAGTTTAACGGCAGAAAACAAAGCTTTCTTT. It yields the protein CASSLTAENKAFF.

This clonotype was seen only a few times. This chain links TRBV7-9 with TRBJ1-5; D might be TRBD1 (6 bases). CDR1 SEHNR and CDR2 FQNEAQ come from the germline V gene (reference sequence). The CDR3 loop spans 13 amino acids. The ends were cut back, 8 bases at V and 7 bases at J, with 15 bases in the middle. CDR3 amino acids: CASQGQTGQPQHF. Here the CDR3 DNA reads TGTGCCAGCCAGGGGCAGACGGGCCAGCCCCAGCATTTT. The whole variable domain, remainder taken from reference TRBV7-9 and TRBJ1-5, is DTGVSQNPRHKITKRGQNVTFRCDPISEHNRLYWYRQTLGQGPEFLTYFQNEAQLEKSRLLSDRFSAERPKGSFSTLEIQRTEQGDSAMYLCASQGQTGQPQHFGDGTRLSIL.

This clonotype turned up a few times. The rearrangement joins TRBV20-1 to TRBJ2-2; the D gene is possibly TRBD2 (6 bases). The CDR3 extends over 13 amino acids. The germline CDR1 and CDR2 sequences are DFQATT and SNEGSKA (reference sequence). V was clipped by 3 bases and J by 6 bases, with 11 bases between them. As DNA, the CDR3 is TGCAGTGCTAGGGCTAGCGTCGCCGGGGAGCTGTTTTTT. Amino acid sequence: CSARASVAGELFF.

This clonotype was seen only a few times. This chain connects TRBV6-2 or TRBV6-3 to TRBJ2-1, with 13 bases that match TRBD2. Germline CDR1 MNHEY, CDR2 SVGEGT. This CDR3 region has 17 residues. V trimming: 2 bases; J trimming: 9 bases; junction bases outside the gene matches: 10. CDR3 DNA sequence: TGTGCCAGCAGTTACCCCTTAAGGACTAGCGGGAGTGGTGAGCAGTTCTTC. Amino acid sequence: CASSYPLRTSGSGEQFF.

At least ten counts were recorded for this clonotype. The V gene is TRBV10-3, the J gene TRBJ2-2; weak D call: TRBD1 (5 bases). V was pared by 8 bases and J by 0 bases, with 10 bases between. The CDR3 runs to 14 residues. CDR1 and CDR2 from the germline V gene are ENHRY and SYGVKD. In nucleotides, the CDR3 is TGTGCCATCCGTGGGGCAGCGAACACCGGGGAGCTGTTTTTT. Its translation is CAIRGAANTGELFF.

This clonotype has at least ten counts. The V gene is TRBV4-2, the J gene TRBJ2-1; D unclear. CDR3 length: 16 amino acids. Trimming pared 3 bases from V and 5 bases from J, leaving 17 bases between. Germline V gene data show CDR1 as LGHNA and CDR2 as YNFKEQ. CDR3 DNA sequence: TGTGCCAGCAGCCACGTGACGAGGTCACTTAACAATGAGCAGTTCTTC. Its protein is CASSHVTRSLNNEQFF.

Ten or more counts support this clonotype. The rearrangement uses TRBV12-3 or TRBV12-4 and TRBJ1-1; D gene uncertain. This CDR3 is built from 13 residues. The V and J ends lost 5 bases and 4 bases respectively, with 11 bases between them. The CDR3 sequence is CASSLWGSTEAFF. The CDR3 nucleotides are TGTGCCAGCAGTCTCTGGGGATCCACTGAAGCTTTCTTT.

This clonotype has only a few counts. The CDR3 here is CASSQYGELFF. The CDR3 DNA reads TGCGCCAGCAGTCAGTACGGGGAGCTGTTTTTT. The chain employs TRBV4-3 and TRBJ2-2; D unresolved. The CDR3 is made up of 11 amino acids. V lost 6 bases and J 7 bases, leaving 6 bases between the germline ends. Germline V gene sequence: CDR1 LGHNA, CDR2 YSLEER.